This T cell receptor beta chain was recorded in a study of blood T cell repertoires in COVID-19. Germline CDR1 GTSNPN, CDR2 SVGIG (reference sequence). With 5 bases removed from V and 5 bases from J, the gap between germline ends came to 15 bases. This CDR3 spans 13 amino acids. Libraries were prepared by immunoSEQ multiplex PCR; TCRdb keeps only in-frame clonotypes and omits some of them. The repertoire includes roughly 400,000 clones, around 91% of them detected once, and approximately 1.2% sits in the top ten. The clonotype comes from a man aged 30-40 years who had recovered from COVID-19. Sequenced: PBMCs or T cells enriched from blood (not recorded which). V and J are TRBV30 and TRBJ1-1; maybe TRBD1 (5 bases). CDR3 DNA: TGTGCCTGGCAGGGAGGGTGGAAGACTGAAGCTTTCTTT. Amino acid sequence: CAWQGGWKTEAFF.